This is a list of T cell receptor beta chains from one sample in a study of T cells after yellow fever vaccination. A single record per CDR3 protein comes from TCRdb applying MiXCR to the 5' RACE reads. The table has about 260,000 distinct CDR3 sequences, roughly 13% seen once; the top ten hold roughly 0.5%. The sample consisted of CD4+ T cells sorted from PBMCs, taken 45 days after the yellow fever booster vaccination. These TCRs come from a man aged 25-45 years who received the YFV17D yellow fever vaccine. Each CDR3 is given with its conserved first and last residue. Fields, in order: CDR3 protein, V gene, J gene.

CDR3aa: CAWAIGGRPYNEQFF
v_gene: TRBV30
j_gene: TRBJ2-1

CDR3aa: CSATGAGGYEQYF
v_gene: TRBV29-1
j_gene: TRBJ2-7

CDR3aa: CATSDPGLAEINTQYF
v_gene: TRBV24-1
j_gene: TRBJ2-3

CDR3aa: CSASPGSYEQYF
v_gene: TRBV20-1
j_gene: TRBJ2-7

CDR3aa: CASSFGYFSAGETQYF
v_gene: TRBV7-9
j_gene: TRBJ2-5

CDR3aa: CASSPPQGEVYGYTF
v_gene: TRBV5-6
j_gene: TRBJ1-2

CDR3aa: CASSTPGGTINYGYTF
v_gene: TRBV28
j_gene: TRBJ1-2

CDR3aa: CSARISGRTDTQYF
v_gene: TRBV20-1
j_gene: TRBJ2-3

CDR3aa: CAISQTSGPFEQFF
v_gene: TRBV10-3
j_gene: TRBJ2-1

CDR3aa: CSAHRTDTQYF
v_gene: TRBV20-1
j_gene: TRBJ2-3

CDR3aa: CASSVGVGGLDEAFF
v_gene: TRBV9
j_gene: TRBJ1-1

CDR3aa: CASSPRRISGANVLTF
v_gene: TRBV6-1
j_gene: TRBJ2-6

CDR3aa: CASSQTGSSNQPQHF
v_gene: TRBV19
j_gene: TRBJ1-5

CDR3aa: CASSRRWDNSYGYTF
v_gene: TRBV2
j_gene: TRBJ1-2

CDR3aa: CSARARTGGVGSYNEQFF
v_gene: TRBV20-1
j_gene: TRBJ2-1

CDR3aa: CASSPLGNTEAFF
v_gene: TRBV7-7
j_gene: TRBJ1-1

CDR3aa: CASTDRAERPPYEQYF
v_gene: TRBV28
j_gene: TRBJ2-7

CDR3aa: CASSPSDLSYEQYF
v_gene: TRBV7-9
j_gene: TRBJ2-7

CDR3aa: CASRRTGEETQYF
v_gene: TRBV6-6
j_gene: TRBJ2-5

CDR3aa: CSATAGPPNQPQHF
v_gene: TRBV20-1
j_gene: TRBJ1-5

CDR3aa: CASSPVAGVTYNEQFF
v_gene: TRBV7-3
j_gene: TRBJ2-1

CDR3aa: CASSEFGRDSGEQYF
v_gene: TRBV25-1
j_gene: TRBJ2-7